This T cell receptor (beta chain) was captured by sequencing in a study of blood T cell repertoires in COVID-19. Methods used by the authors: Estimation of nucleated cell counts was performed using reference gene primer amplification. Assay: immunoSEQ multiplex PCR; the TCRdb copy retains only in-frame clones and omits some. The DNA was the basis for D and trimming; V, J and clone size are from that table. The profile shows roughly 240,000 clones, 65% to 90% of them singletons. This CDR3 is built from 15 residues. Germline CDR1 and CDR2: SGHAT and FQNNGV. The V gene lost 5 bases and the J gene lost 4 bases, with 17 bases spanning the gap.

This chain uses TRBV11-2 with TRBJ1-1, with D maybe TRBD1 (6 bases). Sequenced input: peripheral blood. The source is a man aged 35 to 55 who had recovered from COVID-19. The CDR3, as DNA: TGTGCCAGCAGCAAACCAGGGGTATGGGGCACTGAAGCTTTCTTT. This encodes CASSKPGVWGTEAFF.